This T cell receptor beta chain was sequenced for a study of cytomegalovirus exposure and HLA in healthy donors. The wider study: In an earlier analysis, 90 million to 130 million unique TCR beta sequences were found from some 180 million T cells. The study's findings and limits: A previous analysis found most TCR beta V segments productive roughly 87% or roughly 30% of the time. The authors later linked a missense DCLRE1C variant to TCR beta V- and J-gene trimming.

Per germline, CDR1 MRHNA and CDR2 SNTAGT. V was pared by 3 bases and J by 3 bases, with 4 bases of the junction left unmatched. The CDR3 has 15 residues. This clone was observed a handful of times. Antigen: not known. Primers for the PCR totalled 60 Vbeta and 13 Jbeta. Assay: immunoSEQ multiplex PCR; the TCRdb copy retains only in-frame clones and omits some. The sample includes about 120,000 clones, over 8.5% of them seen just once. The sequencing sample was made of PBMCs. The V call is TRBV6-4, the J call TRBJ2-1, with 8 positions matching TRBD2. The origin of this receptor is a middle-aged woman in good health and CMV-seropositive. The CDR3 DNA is TGTGCCAGCAGTGAATCGAGCGGGGGCTACAATGAGCAGTTCTTC. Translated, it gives CASSESSGGYNEQFF.